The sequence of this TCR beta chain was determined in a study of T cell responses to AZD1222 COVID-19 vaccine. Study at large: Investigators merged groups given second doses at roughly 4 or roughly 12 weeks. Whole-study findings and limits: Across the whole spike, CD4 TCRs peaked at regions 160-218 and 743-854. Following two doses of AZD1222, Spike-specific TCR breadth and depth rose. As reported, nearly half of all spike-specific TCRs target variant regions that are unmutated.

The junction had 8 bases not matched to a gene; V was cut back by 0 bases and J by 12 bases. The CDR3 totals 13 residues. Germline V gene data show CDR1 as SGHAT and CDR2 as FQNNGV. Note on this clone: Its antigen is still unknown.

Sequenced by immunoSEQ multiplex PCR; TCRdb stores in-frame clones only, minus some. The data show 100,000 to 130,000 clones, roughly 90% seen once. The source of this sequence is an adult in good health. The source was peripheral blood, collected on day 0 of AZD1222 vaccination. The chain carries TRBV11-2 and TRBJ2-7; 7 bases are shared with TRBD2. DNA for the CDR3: TGTGCCAGCAGCTTAGAGTCGGCAGGGAGGGTGTACTTC. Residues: CASSLESAGRVYF.